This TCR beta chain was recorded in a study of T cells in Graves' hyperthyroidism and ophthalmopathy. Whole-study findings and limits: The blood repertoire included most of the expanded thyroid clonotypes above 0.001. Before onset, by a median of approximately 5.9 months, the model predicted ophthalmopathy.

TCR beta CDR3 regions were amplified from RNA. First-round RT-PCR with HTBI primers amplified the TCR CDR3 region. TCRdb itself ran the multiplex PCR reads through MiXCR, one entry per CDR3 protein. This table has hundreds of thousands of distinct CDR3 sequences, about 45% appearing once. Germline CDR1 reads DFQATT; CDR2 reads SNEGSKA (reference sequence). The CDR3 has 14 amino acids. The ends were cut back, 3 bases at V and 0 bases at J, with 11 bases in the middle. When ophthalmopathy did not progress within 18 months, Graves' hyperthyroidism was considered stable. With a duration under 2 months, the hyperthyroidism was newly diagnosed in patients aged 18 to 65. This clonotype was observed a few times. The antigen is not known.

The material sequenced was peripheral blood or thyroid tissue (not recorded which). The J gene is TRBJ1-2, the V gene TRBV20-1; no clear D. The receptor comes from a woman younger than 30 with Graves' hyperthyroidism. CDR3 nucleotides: TGCAGTGCTAGGGATAGACGAACTAACTATGGCTACACCTTC. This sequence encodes CSARDRRTNYGYTF.